This note documents a single TCR beta chain sequence. Its specificity is not known. Cultured CD4+ T-cell DNA underwent Oncomine TCR Beta short-read sequencing. TCRdb re-derived calls from the PCR reads in MiXCR, one entry per CDR3 protein. The repertoire holds more than 9,500 distinct CDR3 sequences, with about three fifths as singletons. Treatment reported: roughly 10-day PBMC culture with coronavirus spike peptide pools or control peptides (ViraFEST assay). In this cohort, PCR tests turned positive between March and December 2020, predating US Alpha, Beta and Delta variants. This CDR3 spans 17 amino acids. The junction had 16 bases not matched to a gene; V was cut back by 4 bases and J by 8 bases. Germline lookup yields CDR1 SGHVS and CDR2 FQNEAQ. This record comes from a study of vaccination and CD4 T cells after COVID-19. At the level of the study: Cells were stimulated with overlapping spike peptides from SARS-CoV-2, HCoV-NL63, HCoV-OC43 and HCoV-229E.

This TCR came from a human donor who had recovered from COVID-19. Material: CD4+ T cells from blood, cultured in vitro. V gene TRBV7-8 combines with J gene TRBJ2-4; 8 bases are a match to TRBD1. CDR3 protein: CASSSDRGTLGSDIQYF. The CDR3, as DNA: TGTGCCAGCAGCTCCGACAGGGGAACCCTCGGCAGCGACATTCAGTACTTC.